This T cell receptor beta chain emerged from a study of blood T cell repertoires in COVID-19. Some clones are missing from TCRdb's copy, which holds only in-frame ones; the method was immunoSEQ multiplex PCR. The table lists 300,000 to 400,000 clones, 87% of them singletons. The CDR3 loop spans 15 amino acids. The V and J ends lost 4 bases and 0 bases, in that order; junction bases with no gene match: 5. Germline CDR1 reads SNHLY; CDR2 reads FYNNEI. While infection was still active, Seattle patients were enrolled and then followed longitudinally. The sample taken for sequencing was peripheral blood. This receptor was identified in a man aged 30 to 45 with COVID-19, enrolled during active disease. The chain uses TRBV2 and TRBJ1-1, with 7 bases aligning to TRBD1. The CDR3 bases are TGTGCCAGCAGTGTTGACAGGGAAATGAACACTGAAGCTTTCTTT. Its protein product is CASSVDREMNTEAFF.